This T cell receptor beta chain stems from a study of T-cell reconstitution after alpha-beta-depleted transplantation in children. Regarding the study as a whole: Reports say that about two months after transplant, the alpha-beta T cells came out of several hundred graft clones that had expanded. Counts and diversity of T cells one year after transplant came mostly from newly produced T cells. Surviving recipient T cells and thymic progenitors produced the high day-60 TCRbeta diversity seen in some patients.

There are a few counts of this clonotype. Its target is unknown. The junction shows a germline mismatch at one end, possibly a read error. This CDR3 has 15 residues. CDR1 and CDR2 (germline): PRHDT, FYEKMQ (reference sequence). The authors prepared the TCRbeta library with unique molecular identifiers. Each CDR3 protein is one row after TCRdb ran MiXCR on the PCR reads. Altogether a few hundred thousand distinct CDR3 sequences are present, about a sixth being singletons, with the ten largest covering under 30%. The clonotype was recovered from a boy younger than two who had a stem cell transplant for Wiskott-Aldrich syndrome, so the T cells may come from the graft donor. Specimen: PBMCs, mostly from graft donor cells, collected 360 days after TCRalphabeta/CD19-depleted stem cell transplant. This chain links TRBV13 with TRBJ2-5; 8 bases line up with TRBD2. The CDR3: CASNLAGPIIETQYF. The DNA of the CDR3 is TGTGCCAGCAACTTAGCGGGACCCATTATAGAGACCCAGTACTTC.